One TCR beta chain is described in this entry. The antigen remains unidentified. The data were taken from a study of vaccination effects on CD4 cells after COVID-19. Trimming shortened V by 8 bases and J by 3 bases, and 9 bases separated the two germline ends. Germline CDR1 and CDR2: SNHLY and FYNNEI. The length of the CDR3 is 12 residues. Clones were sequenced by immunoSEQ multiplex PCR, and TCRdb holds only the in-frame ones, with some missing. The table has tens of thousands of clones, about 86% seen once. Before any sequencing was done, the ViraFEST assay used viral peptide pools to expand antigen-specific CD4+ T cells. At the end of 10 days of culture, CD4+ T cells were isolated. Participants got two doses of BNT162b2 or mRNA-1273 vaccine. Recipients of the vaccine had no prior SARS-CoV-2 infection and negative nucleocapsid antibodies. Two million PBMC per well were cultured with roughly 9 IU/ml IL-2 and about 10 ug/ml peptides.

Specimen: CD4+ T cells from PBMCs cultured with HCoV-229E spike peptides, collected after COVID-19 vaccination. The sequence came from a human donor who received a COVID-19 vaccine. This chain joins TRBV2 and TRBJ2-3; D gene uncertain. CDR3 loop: CASVPETDTQYF. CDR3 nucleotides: TGTGCCAGCGTCCCGGAAACAGATACGCAGTATTTT.